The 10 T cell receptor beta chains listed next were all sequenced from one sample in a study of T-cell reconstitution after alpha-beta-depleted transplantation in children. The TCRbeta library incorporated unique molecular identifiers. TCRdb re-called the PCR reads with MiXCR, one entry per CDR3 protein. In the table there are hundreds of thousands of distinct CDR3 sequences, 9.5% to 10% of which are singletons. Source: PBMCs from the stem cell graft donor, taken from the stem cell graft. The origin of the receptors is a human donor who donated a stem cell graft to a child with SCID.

In DNA, the CDR3 is TGTGCCAGCTCACCATACCCGGGACAGGGCCGAGACGGGGAGCTGTTTTTT. This codes for CASSPYPGQGRDGELFF. The rearrangement uses TRBV18 and TRBJ2-2, with 9 bases that match TRBD1. The CDR3 spans 17 residues. J gave up 7 bases and V 2 bases, and 11 bases lay outside the gene matches. Looked up from germline, CDR1 is KGHSH and CDR2 is LQKENI.

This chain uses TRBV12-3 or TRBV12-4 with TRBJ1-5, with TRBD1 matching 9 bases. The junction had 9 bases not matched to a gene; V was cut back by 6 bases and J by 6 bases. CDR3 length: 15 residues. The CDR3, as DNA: TGTGCCAGCAGCGGGACAGGGCCCAATGGTCAGCCCCAGCATTTT. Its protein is CASSGTGPNGQPQHF.

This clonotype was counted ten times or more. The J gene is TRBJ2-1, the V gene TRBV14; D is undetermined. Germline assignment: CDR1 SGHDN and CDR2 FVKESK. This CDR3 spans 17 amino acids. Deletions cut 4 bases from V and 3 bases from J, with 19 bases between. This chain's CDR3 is CASSRSLDTNLYNEQFF. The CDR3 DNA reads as TGTGCCAGCAGCCGCTCGCTAGACACGAACCTCTACAATGAGCAGTTCTTC.

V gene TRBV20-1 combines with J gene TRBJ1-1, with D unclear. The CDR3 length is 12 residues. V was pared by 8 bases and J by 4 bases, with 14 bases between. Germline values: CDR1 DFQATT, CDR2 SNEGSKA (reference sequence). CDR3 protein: CSSRSPLTEAFF. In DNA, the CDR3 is TGCAGTTCGCGCTCACCGCTCACTGAAGCTTTCTTT.

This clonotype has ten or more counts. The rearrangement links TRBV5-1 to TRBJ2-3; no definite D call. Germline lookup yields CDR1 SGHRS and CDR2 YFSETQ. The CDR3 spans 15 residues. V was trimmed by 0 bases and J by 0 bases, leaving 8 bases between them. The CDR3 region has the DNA TGCGCCAGCAGCTTGGACAGCCTGAGCACAGATACGCAGTATTTT. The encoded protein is CASSLDSLSTDTQYF.

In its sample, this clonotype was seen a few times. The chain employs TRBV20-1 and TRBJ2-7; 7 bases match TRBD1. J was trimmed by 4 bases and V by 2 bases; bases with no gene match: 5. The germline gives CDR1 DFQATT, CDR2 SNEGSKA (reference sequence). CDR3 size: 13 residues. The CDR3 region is CSARKAGGYEQYF. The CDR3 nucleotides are TGCAGTGCTAGAAAGGCAGGGGGATACGAGCAGTACTTC.

The CDR3 nucleotides are TGTGCCAGCAGTTTAGCGCAGGGGGCGTTTGGCTACACCTTC. Its translation: CASSLAQGAFGYTF. The rearrangement links TRBV12-3 or TRBV12-4 to TRBJ1-2, with 8 bases identical to TRBD1. V shed 0 bases, J shed 7 bases, and the junction held 4 bases outside the gene matches. The CDR3 consists of 14 residues.

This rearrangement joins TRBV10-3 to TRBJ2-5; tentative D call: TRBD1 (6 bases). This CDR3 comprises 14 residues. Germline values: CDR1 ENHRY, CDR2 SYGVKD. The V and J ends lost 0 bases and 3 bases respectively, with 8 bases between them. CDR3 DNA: TGTGCCATCAGTGAGTCACAGGGAAAAGAGACCCAGTACTTC. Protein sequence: CAISESQGKETQYF.

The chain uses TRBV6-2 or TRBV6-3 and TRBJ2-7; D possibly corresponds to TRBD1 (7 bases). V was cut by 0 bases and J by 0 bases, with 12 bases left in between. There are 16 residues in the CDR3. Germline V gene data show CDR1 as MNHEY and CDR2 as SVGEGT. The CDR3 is CASSYSPGGLSYEQYF. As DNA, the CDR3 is TGTGCCAGCAGTTACTCCCCAGGGGGACTCTCCTACGAGCAGTACTTC.

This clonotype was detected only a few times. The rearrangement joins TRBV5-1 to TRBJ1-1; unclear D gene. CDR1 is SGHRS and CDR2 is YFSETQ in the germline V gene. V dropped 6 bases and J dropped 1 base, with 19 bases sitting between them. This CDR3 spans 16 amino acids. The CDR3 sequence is CASTFYGVGKNTEAFF. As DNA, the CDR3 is TGCGCCAGCACCTTCTACGGGGTCGGAAAGAACACTGAAGCTTTCTTT.